This T cell receptor (beta chain) was sequenced in a study of breast tumors, draining lymph nodes, adjacent tissues. Breast cancer patients provided tissue from their axillary draining lymph nodes. Regarding the study as a whole: Data only fit, rather than demonstrated, lymph node origin of most tumor T cells.

TCRdb redid the calling of the multiplex PCR reads with MiXCR, one entry per CDR3 protein. This sample has under 110,000 distinct CDR3 sequences, with more than 25% found just once. This clonotype was detected many times. Antigen: not known. The CDR3 has 12 amino acids. V shed 8 bases and J shed 7 bases, with 15 bases lying between them. CDR1 MDHEN and CDR2 SYDVKM come from the germline V gene. The chain is built from TRBV28 and TRBJ2-7; no reliable D call. Sequenced: axillary lymph node tissue. The TCR sequence derives from a female donor with breast cancer. Some clones in this sample may be carry-over from other donors' samples. This CDR3 reads CASGRGPGEQYF. DNA of the CDR3: TGTGCCAGCGGGCGAGGCCCTGGTGAGCAGTACTTC.